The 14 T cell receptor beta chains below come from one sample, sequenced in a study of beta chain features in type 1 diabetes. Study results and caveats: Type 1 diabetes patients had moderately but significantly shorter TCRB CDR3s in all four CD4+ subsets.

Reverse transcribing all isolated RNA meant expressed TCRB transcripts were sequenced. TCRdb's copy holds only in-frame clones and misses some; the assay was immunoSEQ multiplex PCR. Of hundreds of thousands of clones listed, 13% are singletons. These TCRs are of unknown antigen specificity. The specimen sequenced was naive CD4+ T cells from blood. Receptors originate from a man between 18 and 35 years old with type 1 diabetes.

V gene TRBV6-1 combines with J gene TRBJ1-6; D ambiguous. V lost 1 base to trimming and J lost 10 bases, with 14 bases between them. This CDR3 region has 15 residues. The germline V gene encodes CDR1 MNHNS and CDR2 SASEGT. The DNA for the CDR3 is TGTGCCAGCAGTGAAGGGCCCATTGGTGTCTCACCCCTCCACTTT. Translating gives CASSEGPIGVSPLHF.

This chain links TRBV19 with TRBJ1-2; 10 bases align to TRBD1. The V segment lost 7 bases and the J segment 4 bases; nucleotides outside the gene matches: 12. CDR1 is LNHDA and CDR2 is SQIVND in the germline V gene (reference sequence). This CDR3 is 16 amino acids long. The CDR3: CASNPLGQGIRYGYTF. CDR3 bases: TGTGCCAGTAACCCCCTGGGACAGGGGATCCGCTATGGCTACACCTTC.

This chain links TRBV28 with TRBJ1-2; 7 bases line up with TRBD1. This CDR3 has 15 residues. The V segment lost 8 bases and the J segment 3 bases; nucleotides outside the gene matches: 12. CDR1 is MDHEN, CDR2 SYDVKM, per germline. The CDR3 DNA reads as TGTGCCAGCGTCACCCTAGGGGGCCGAGACTATGGCTACACCTTC. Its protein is CASVTLGGRDYGYTF.

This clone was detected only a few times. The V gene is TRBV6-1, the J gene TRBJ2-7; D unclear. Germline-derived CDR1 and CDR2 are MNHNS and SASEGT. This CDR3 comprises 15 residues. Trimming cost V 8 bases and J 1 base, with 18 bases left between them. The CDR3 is CASYPGSTSSYEQYF. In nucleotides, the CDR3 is TGTGCCAGCTACCCCGGGTCGACGTCTTCCTACGAGCAGTACTTC.

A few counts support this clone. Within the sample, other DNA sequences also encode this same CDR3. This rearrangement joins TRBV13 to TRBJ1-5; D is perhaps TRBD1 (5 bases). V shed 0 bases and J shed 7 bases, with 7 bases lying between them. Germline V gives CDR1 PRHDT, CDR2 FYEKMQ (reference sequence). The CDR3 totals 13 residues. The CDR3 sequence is CASSLGGDQPQHF. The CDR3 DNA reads TGTGCCAGCAGCTTAGGCGGGGACCAGCCCCAGCATTTT.

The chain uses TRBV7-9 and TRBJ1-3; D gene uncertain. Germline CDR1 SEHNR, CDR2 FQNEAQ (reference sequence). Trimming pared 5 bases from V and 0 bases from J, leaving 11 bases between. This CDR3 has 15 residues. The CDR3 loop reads CASSLPANSGNTIYF. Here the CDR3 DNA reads TGTGCCAGCAGCCTCCCGGCGAACTCTGGAAACACCATATATTTT.

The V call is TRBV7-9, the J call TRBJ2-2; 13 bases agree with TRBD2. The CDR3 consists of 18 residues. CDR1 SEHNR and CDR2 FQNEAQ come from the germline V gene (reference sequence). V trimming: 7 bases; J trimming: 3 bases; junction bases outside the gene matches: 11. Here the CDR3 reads CASKYGTSGAFHTGELFF. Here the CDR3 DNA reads TGTGCCAGCAAGTATGGGACTAGCGGGGCCTTCCACACCGGGGAGCTGTTTTTT.

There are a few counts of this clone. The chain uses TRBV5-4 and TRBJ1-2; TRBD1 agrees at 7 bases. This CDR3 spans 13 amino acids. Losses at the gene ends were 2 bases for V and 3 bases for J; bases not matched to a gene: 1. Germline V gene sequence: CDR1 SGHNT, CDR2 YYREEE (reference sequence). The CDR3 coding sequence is TGTGCCAGCAGCTTTACAGGGGACTATGGCTACACCTTC. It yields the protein CASSFTGDYGYTF.

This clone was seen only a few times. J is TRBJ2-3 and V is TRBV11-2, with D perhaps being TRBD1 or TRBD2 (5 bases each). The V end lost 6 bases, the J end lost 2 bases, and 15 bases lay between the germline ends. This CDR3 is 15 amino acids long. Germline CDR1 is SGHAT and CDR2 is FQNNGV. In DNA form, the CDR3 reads TGTGCCAGCAGGAAACCGGGACGCATCACAGATACGCAGTATTTT. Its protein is CASRKPGRITDTQYF.

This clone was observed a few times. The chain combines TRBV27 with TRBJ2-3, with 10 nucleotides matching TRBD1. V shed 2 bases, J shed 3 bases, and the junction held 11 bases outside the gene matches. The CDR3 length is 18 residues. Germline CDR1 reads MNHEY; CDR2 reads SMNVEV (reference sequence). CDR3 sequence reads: CASSLTSGTGVSTDTQYF. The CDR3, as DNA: TGTGCCAGCAGTTTAACCTCCGGGACAGGGGTTAGTACAGATACGCAGTATTTT.

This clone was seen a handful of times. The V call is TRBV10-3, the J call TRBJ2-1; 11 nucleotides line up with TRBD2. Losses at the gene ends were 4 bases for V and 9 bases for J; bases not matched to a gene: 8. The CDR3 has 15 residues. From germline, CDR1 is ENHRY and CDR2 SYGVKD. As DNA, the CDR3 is TGTGCCATCAGTGCCAATAGCGGGGGGGCAGGTGAGCAGTTCTTC. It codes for CAISANSGGAGEQFF.

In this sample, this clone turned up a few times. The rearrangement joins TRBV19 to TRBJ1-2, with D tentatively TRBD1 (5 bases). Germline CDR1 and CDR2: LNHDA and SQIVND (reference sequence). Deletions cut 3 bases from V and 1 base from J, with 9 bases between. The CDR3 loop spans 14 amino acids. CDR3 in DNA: TGTGCCAGTAGTATCCCGCAGGGTAACTATGGCTACACCTTC. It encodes CASSIPQGNYGYTF.

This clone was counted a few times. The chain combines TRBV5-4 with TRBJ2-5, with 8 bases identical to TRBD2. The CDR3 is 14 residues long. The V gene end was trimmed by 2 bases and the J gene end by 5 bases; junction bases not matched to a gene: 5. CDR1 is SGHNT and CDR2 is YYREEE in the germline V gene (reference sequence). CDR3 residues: CASSFSGGGETQYF. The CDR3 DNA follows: TGTGCCAGCAGCTTCAGCGGGGGCGGGGAGACCCAGTACTTC.

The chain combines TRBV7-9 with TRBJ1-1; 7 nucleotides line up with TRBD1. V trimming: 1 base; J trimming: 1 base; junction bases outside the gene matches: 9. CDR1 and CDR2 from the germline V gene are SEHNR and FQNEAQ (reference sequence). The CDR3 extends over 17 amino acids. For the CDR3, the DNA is TGTGCCAGCAGCTTAGGGCTAAGGGGGACAGAGAACACTGAAGCTTTCTTT. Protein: CASSLGLRGTENTEAFF.